The 22 T cell receptor beta chains below come from one sample, sequenced in a study of beta chain features in type 1 diabetes. Regarding the study as a whole: Shortening that was moderate but significant affected the TCRB CDR3s of Type 1 diabetes patients in all four CD4+ subsets.

What was sequenced were expressed TCRB transcripts, since all of the isolated RNA had been reverse transcribed. TCRdb's copy holds only in-frame clones and misses some; the assay was immunoSEQ multiplex PCR. This table has 500,000 to 650,000 clones, around 11% appearing once. For these TCRs, the target antigens are not known. The sequenced material came from naive CD4+ T cells from blood. These receptors all come from a man aged 25 to 45 with type 1 diabetes.

The chain couples TRBV20-1 to TRBJ2-4, with D tentatively TRBD1 (5 bases). This CDR3 has 11 residues. Trimming shortened V by 0 bases and J by 11 bases, and 8 bases separated the two germline ends. Per germline, CDR1 DFQATT and CDR2 SNEGSKA (reference sequence). In nucleotides, the CDR3 is TGCAGTGCTAGAGATGGGGCGGTTCAGTACTTC. It codes for CSARDGAVQYF.

This chain uses TRBV2 with TRBJ1-5, with unresolved D. CDR3 size: 13 residues. Germline V gene lookup returns CDR1 SNHLY and CDR2 FYNNEI. V lost 7 bases, J lost 2 bases, and 9 bases lay in between. CDR3 region: CASTIGRNQPQHF. CDR3 sequence (DNA): TGTGCCAGCACGATCGGTCGCAATCAGCCCCAGCATTTT.

This chain joins TRBV5-6 and TRBJ2-3; 9 bases fit TRBD1. The junction had 2 bases not matched to a gene; V was cut back by 3 bases and J by 0 bases. The CDR3 length is 15 residues. CDR1 and CDR2 from the germline V gene are SGHDT and YYEEEE. The DNA for the CDR3 is TGTGCCAGCAGCTCCGGACAGGGGAGCACAGATACGCAGTATTTT. This gives the protein CASSSGQGSTDTQYF.

This clone has ten or more counts. The chain joins TRBV28 to TRBJ2-1; D unclear. Germline V lookup: CDR1 MDHEN, CDR2 SYDVKM. The CDR3 is 11 residues long. Trimming left V 3 bases short and J 3 bases short, with 0 bases between. The CDR3 DNA sequence: TGTGCCAGCAGTTTCTACAATGAGCAGTTCTTC. Translation: CASSFYNEQFF.

This clone was detected a few times. The chain couples TRBV25-1 to TRBJ2-1; TRBD2 agrees at 12 bases. The junction had 8 bases not matched to a gene; V was cut back by 7 bases and J by 7 bases. The CDR3 sequence is 15 residues long. In germline, CDR1 is MGHDK, CDR2 SYGVNS. For the CDR3, the DNA is TGTGCCAGCACCCCGGGACTAGCGGGTTCAAATGAGCAGTTCTTC. Its protein is CASTPGLAGSNEQFF.

This clone was detected only a few times. The chain recombines TRBV11-2 with TRBJ2-1; 12 bases are a match to TRBD2. The CDR3 contains 16 residues. The J segment lost 10 bases and the V segment lost 4 bases, leaving 11 bases of the junction unmatched. The V gene's germline CDR1 is SGHAT and CDR2 FQNNGV. In DNA, the CDR3 is TGTGCCAGCAGCTCACTAGCGGGGGGAATAATATCCGAGCAGTTCTTC. Its protein is CASSSLAGGIISEQFF.

The chain uses TRBV11-2 and TRBJ1-1; D call uncertain. Between the trimmed V and J ends, which lost 8 bases and 0 bases, there was a span of 7 bases. Germline V gene lookup returns CDR1 SGHAT and CDR2 FQNNGV. CDR3 length equals 12 residues. The CDR3 DNA is TGTGCCAGCCACTGGTTGAACACTGAAGCTTTCTTT. Amino acids: CASHWLNTEAFF.

This rearrangement joins TRBV15 to TRBJ2-7; 7 bases fit TRBD1. Germline V gene data show CDR1 as LNHNV and CDR2 as YYDKDF (reference sequence). V lost 5 bases to trimming and J lost 2 bases; unmatched junction nucleotides: 6. There are 14 residues in the CDR3. CDR3 nucleotides: TGTGCCACCAGCGCCGGGACAGATCCCTACGAGCAGTACTTC. Translation gives CATSAGTDPYEQYF.

CDR3: CASSFPRGLGETQYF. The CDR3 bases are TGTGCCAGCAGCTTCCCACGGGGGTTGGGTGAGACCCAGTACTTC. The J gene is TRBJ2-5, the V gene TRBV7-9; a weak D match, TRBD2 (6 bases). The germline gives CDR1 SEHNR, CDR2 FQNEAQ (reference sequence). This CDR3 contains 15 residues. V was clipped by 3 bases and J by 5 bases, with 16 bases between them.

Regarding this clone: In the same sample, other DNA sequences code for this CDR3. This chain links TRBV29-1 with TRBJ1-1, with 7 bases identical to TRBD1. Germline loops: CDR1 SQVTM, CDR2 ANQGSEA. Unmatched junction bases numbered 5, after V lost 6 bases and J lost 1 base. This CDR3 spans 13 amino acids. The CDR3 DNA sequence: TGCAGCGTGTCTGACAGGGCGAACACTGAAGCTTTCTTT. Encoded protein: CSVSDRANTEAFF.

This clone has a handful of counts. CDR3 residues: CAISEADSRNTIYF. Written as DNA, the CDR3 is TGTGCCATCAGTGAGGCCGACAGCAGGAACACCATATATTTT. The rearrangement links TRBV10-3 to TRBJ1-3; possible D gene TRBD1, 5 bases. The CDR3 covers 14 residues. Trimming stripped 2 bases from V and 7 bases from J, with 12 bases between. The germline V gene encodes CDR1 ENHRY and CDR2 SYGVKD.

This clone appeared a few times. V is TRBV4-2 and J is TRBJ2-1; D ambiguous. Between the trimmed V and J ends, which lost 0 bases and 10 bases, there was a span of 10 bases. Germline assignment: CDR1 LGHNA and CDR2 YNFKEQ. The CDR3 has 13 residues. The CDR3 loop is CASSQEIAREQFF. CDR3 coding DNA: TGTGCCAGCAGCCAAGAAATAGCACGAGAGCAGTTCTTC.

The V call is TRBV6-6, the J call TRBJ2-2; D is unresolved. Germline CDR1 is MNHNY and CDR2 is SVGAGI (reference sequence). The CDR3 has 14 amino acids. Trimming left V 2 bases short and J 6 bases short, with 10 bases between. The CDR3 region has the DNA TGTGCCAGCAGTTACCGCTCTCCAGCCGGGGAGCTGTTTTTT. Translating it yields CASSYRSPAGELFF.

This chain joins TRBV11-2 and TRBJ1-6, with 8 bases identical to TRBD1. The CDR3 has 18 residues. V shed 7 bases and J 6 bases; nucleotides not matched to a gene: 17. Germline CDR1 reads SGHAT; CDR2 reads FQNNGV. CDR3 DNA: TGTGCCAGCACCCACAGGGGGGGACAGGCGAGGGGTAATTCACCCCTCCACTTT. This sequence encodes CASTHRGGQARGNSPLHF.

This clone was picked up a small number of times. The chain joins TRBV7-2 to TRBJ2-7; possibly TRBD1 for D (5 bases). This CDR3 has 16 amino acids. V lost 5 bases and J 5 bases, leaving 22 bases between the germline ends. Germline V gene data show CDR1 as SGHTA and CDR2 as FQGNSA. CDR3 sequence (DNA): TGTGCCAGCAGCCCCCAACCCTACAGGTATTCTCACGAGCAGTACTTC. Translated, it gives CASSPQPYRYSHEQYF.

The gene calls are TRBV4-3 and TRBJ1-2, with 7 bases that match TRBD1. CDR1 is LGHNA, CDR2 YSLEER, per germline. CDR3 length: 15 residues. V dropped 0 bases and J dropped 8; count of bases not matched to a gene: 9. The CDR3 DNA follows: TGCGCCAGCAGCCAAGATCCGGGCAGGGGGAAGGGCTACACCTTC. This encodes CASSQDPGRGKGYTF.

The V and J genes are TRBV29-1 and TRBJ1-4, with no clear D. The CDR3 loop spans 13 amino acids. Between the trimmed V and J ends, which lost 6 bases and 4 bases, there was a span of 12 bases. Germline CDR1 and CDR2: SQVTM and ANQGSEA. CDR3 DNA sequence: TGCAGCGTCGGCAAACGGGATAATGAAAAACTGTTTTTT. The encoded protein is CSVGKRDNEKLFF. The full variable domain, with the rest looked up from reference TRBV29-1 and TRBJ1-4, is SAVISQKPSRDICQRGTSLTIQCQVDSQVTMMFWYRQQPGQSLTLIATANQGSEATYESGFVIDKFPISRPNLTFSTLTVSNMSPEDSSIYLCSVGKRDNEKLFFGSGTQLSVL.

The sample holds a few counts of this clone. This sequence joins TRBV9 and TRBJ2-1; the D gene is possibly TRBD1 (5 bases). The CDR3 sequence is 16 residues long. Germline loops: CDR1 SGDLS, CDR2 YYNGEE. With 1 base removed from V and 0 bases from J, the gap between germline ends came to 11 bases. The CDR3 protein is CASSVTGASSYNEQFF. The CDR3 coding sequence is TGTGCCAGCAGCGTAACTGGGGCGAGCTCCTACAATGAGCAGTTCTTC.

This chain joins TRBV6-1 and TRBJ1-6, with TRBD1 as a possible D gene (5 bases). Germline-derived CDR1 and CDR2 are MNHNS and SASEGT. The CDR3 has 16 residues. V was clipped by 4 bases and J by 15 bases, with 25 bases between them. CDR3 loop: CASSGIRGVASENLHF. In DNA form, the CDR3 reads TGTGCCAGCAGTGGGATACGGGGGGTGGCCTCGGAAAACCTCCACTTT.

This clone was counted a few times. CDR3 sequence reads: CASSDREKLFF. The CDR3 DNA is TGCGCCAGCAGTGATCGGGAAAAACTGTTTTTT. The V and J genes are TRBV10-1 and TRBJ1-4; D unresolved. The CDR3 extends over 11 amino acids. V lost 3 bases and J lost 8, with 4 bases in between. The germline V gene encodes CDR1 WNHNN and CDR2 SYGVQD (reference sequence).

A word on this clone: A much bigger clone sits one base away, suggesting this may be a read error. CDR3 in amino acids: CASSLGQGTEAFF. CDR3 in DNA: TGTGCCAGCAGCTTAGGACAGGGCACTGAAGCTTTCTTT. The chain employs TRBV7-9 and TRBJ1-1; 7 bases map to TRBD1. The V and J ends lost 1 base and 4 bases, in that order; junction bases with no gene match: 0. The CDR3 totals 13 residues. Per the germline V gene, CDR1 is SEHNR and CDR2 is FQNEAQ (reference sequence).

The rearrangement joins TRBV7-9 to TRBJ1-1, with D unclear. This CDR3 has 14 residues. The germline V gene has CDR1 SEHNR and CDR2 FQNEAQ (reference sequence). Trimming shortened V by 1 base and J by 5 bases, and 11 bases separated the two germline ends. The CDR3 nucleotides are TGTGCCAGCAGCTTAGATAGGGTTGGGACTGAAGCTTTCTTT. Translated: CASSLDRVGTEAFF.